This TCR beta chain comes out of a study of cytomegalovirus exposure and HLA in healthy donors listed by TCRdb under 2017. Broadly, across the study: According to an earlier analysis of 587 of the donors, about 170 million T cells yielded 117 million unique TCR beta sequences and 276 Gb of sequence data. An early release that covered around 590 HLA-typed donors contained about 300 gigabases of sequencing data and 75 million to 100 million unique TCR sequences. The genetic ancestry cluster associated with self-reported Caucasian donors included about 84% of the roughly 400 genotyped donors. The study was designed to test whether signatures of past pathogen exposure could be identified by cataloging public T cell receptors. The T cell repertoires of 700 or so subjects were profiled by immunosequencing and related to cytomegalovirus serostatus. In addition to the first cohort of 666 subjects, a separate validation cohort of under 150 different subjects was used. The study combined high-throughput TCR immunosequencing, statistical association of individual TCRs with disease status, and machine learning to predict cytomegalovirus infection status. To study patterns of TCR occurrence, a later analysis re-analyzed previously published TCR beta repertoires from several hundred donors and added high-resolution HLA genotyping. Rather than using new phenotypic data, the later analysis identified candidate immune exposures from TCR beta sequences and from how often those sequences occurred across donors. An earlier analysis of 587 of the donors used high-throughput TCR beta sequencing to judge whether each TCR beta V gene segment behaved as functional or pseudogenic. Donor age, sex, ethnicity and CMV serostatus were compiled together with the repertoire data. Genome-wide SNP genotypes for about 55% of the roughly 670 donors were used in a later genetic analysis, which treated that subset as a discovery cohort. Every repertoire in the discovery cohort had been generated on one and the same sequencing platform. Both class I and class II loci were covered by HLA typing, at four-digit resolution. The number of typed donors differed by locus: about 620-630 for A, B, C, DRB1 and DQB1; approximately 530 for DQA1; about 600 for DPA1; and around 450 for DPB1. Five DR-DQ haplotypes were handled as single units for association and clustering, since linkage in the cohort was strong. Across 300 to 500 genotyped donors of the cohort, an average of about 220,000 unique TCR beta nucleotide sequences per donor were sequenced, and approximately 17% of those sequences were non-productive.

Library generation was performed with the immunoSEQ multiplex PCR assay. For the multiplex PCR, a mixture combining 60 forward primers for TCR Vbeta segments and 13 reverse primers for TCR Jbeta segments was used. Amplification of the CDR3 region of rearranged TCR beta genes was performed with a multiplex PCR assay on genomic DNA. The Illumina HiSeq System was used to sequence the amplified TCR beta libraries as 87-base-pair reads. In the authors' own workflow: Across the 500 to 850 repertoires, a later analysis counted 78 million or so unique TCR beta chains, some 11 million of which were shared by at least two donors. Raw reads were error-corrected and collapsed into unique sequences by a nearest-neighbor algorithm in which closely related sequences were merged to remove PCR and sequencing errors. To assign V, D and J gene segments, CDR3 sequences were aligned to IMGT reference sequences. Each retained sequence needed at least a six-nucleotide match to both a V gene segment and a J gene segment. Rearrangements were called productive when the CDR3 lacked stop codons and stayed in frame with V and J; all others were non-productive. Following IMGT convention, CDR3 was defined as the stretch from the second conserved V-encoded cysteine to the conserved J-encoded phenylalanine. Sequences without an unambiguous match to a single V gene segment were excluded from the earlier analysis of over 500 of the donors. An earlier analysis of a few hundred of the donors classified V segments as functional when productive rearrangements were above 56.7% and as segregating when the standard deviation between donors was above 5%. A statistical classification framework was built to diagnose cytomegalovirus status from the catalog of TCR beta chain sequences. V and J gene assignment, in a later analysis, came from comparing TCR nucleotide sequences with IMGT/GENE-DB human TR gene sequences. In a later analysis, CDR3 sequences and most-parsimonious VDJ recombination scenarios were assigned using the TCRdist pipeline. A later analysis defined each TCR beta chain by its CDR3 amino acid sequence plus V-gene family, and excluded reads lacking a unique V-gene family. As a way to deal with suspected cross-contamination and a sequencing artifact, a later analysis dropped approximately 570 nucleotide sequences that were highly shared and had low generation probability. In a later analysis, a clonal expansion index was calculated for each public chain from normalized within-repertoire ranks of inferred template counts. Generation probabilities in a later analysis came from a VDJ recombination model fitted to out-of-frame rearrangements, and those results were checked against IGoR. A later analysis scored TCR-TCR, TCR-HLA and TCR-CMV co-occurrence with hypergeometric tests, applying a repertoire-size bias correction to TCR pairs. A later analysis estimated false discovery rates by permuting HLA or CMV assignments 20 times. A later analysis grouped co-occurring TCRs with DBSCAN, adding TCRdist sequence similarity when clustering within HLA-allele-positive subsets. Repertoires with fewer than 30,000 or more than 120,000 public chains, plus five repertoires with anomalous nucleotide sharing, were excluded from co-occurrence clustering. TCRdb took over this immuneACCESS table, retaining in-frame rearrangements with V and J assigned. Such tables are incomplete; in checked studies, under half of the missing clones stem from an unresolved V gene, and the remainder is unexplained. The DNA gave D and trimming, while V, J and clone size come from that table. The sample has 250,000 to 350,000 clones on record, roughly 70% of them singletons. The biggest ten clones account for under 3% of the sample.

The full study reports these points: The sequencing pipeline was judged likely to have produced a cluster of highly shared sequence variants as a technical artifact. A later analysis associated 15,000 to 20,000 TCR beta sequences with specific HLA alleles at a false discovery rate of 0.05. In a later analysis, several top co-occurrence clusters were reported to appear linked to parvovirus B19, influenza, CMV and Epstein-Barr virus. The classifier was reported to diagnose cytomegalovirus status with high specificity and sensitivity in both the original cohort and the validation cohort. It was suggested by the authors that the approach could potentially be generalized to other disease states and immunological phenotypes. In this cohort, only TCR beta chains were sequenced, and detectable features were limited by the absence of alpha or paired-chain data. A later analysis found that most CMV-associated TCR beta chains appeared HLA-restricted, with HLA associations seemingly driven largely by CMV exposure. Because counts were too low, around 17 rarely observed V segments, including chromosome 9 orphons, were left out of the earlier analysis of approximately 500 of the donors. HLA typing was unavailable for some donors at each locus, so association tests used only the typed subset. When HLA alleles, especially DR and DQ, strongly co-occurred, TCR associations were difficult to assign to individual alleles. According to a later genetic analysis, donors in an Asian-associated ancestry cluster had fewer N-insertions in productive TCRs than the roughly 670-donor mean. CMV serostatus was the only immune exposure information available for the cohort. In a later analysis, the rate of TCR association differed among HLA loci, with DRB1 alleles having the most associated TCRs and HLA-C alleles having the fewest. The study gave a list of some 150 TCR beta chains associated with cytomegalovirus. In a later genetic analysis, a missense DCLRE1C variant was associated with V-gene and J-gene trimming of TCR beta chains, and the association was replicated in an independent cohort. Presence/absence analyses assumed roughly uniform sequencing depth across donors, an assumption that may not hold. A further reported finding was that TCR beta sequences accurately predicted the HLA-A and HLA-B alleles for most subjects in the first cohort. Some IMGT-functional V segments, including TRBV6-2 and TRBV6-3, could not be distinguished by the 87-base-pair reads and were therefore excluded. In an earlier analysis of 587 of the donors, most TCR beta V segments were observed in productive rearrangements about 87% or about 30% of the time, broadly matching IMGT annotations. Three of the identified cytomegalovirus-associated TCR beta chains were confirmed in vitro to be specific for cytomegalovirus antigens. A later analysis found that HLA-associated TCR beta chains were more clonally expanded and had lower generation probabilities than equally common non-associated chains. Most TCR sequences were seen in very few donors, while some public TCRs were found in many individuals. Correlated functional status among segregating V segments might reflect linkage disequilibrium, but an unknown experimental factor could not be ruled out.

The cohort comprised 666 healthy bone marrow donors. All cohort members were sampled while nominally healthy, although unrecorded immune exposures were likely present. The donor was CMV seronegative and belonged to the group of 352 seronegative cohort members. Each donor provided a peripheral blood sample, and peripheral blood mononuclear cells were used for TCR beta sequencing. The Qiagen DNeasy Blood Extraction Kit was used to extract genomic DNA from the blood cell samples. Remarks on this clone: Its antigen is unknown. Qualities for individual bases were not recorded, and no much larger clone is one base off.

The germline V gene provides CDR1 SGHTA and CDR2 FQGNSA. There are 14 amino acids in the CDR3, from cysteine to phenylalanine inclusive. Only the CDR3 DNA stays, 42 bases, in frame from base 1. The V end loses 5 bases and the J end loses 1 base, and a stretch of 10 bases separates them. The specimen sequenced was PBMCs. The sequence joins TRBV7-2 to TRBJ2-3; TRBD1 is a weak D gene call, 5 bases matching. The sequence was collected from a female donor in good health and CMV-seronegative. The CDR3 reads as follows: CASSPQTGTDTQYF. The DNA sequence reads TGTGCCAGCAGCCCGCAGACAGGCACAGATACGCAGTATTTT.